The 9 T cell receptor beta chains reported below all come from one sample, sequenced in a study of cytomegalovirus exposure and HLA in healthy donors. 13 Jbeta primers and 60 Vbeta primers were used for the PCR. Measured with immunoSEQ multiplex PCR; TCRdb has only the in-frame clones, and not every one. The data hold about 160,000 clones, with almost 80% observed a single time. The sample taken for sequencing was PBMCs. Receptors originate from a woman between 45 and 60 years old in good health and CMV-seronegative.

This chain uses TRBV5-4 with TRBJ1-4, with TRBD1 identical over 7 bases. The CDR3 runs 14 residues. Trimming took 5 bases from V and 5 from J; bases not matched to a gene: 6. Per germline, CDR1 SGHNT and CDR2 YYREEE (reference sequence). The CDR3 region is CASRNRGGNEKLFF. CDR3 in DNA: TGTGCCAGCAGGAACAGGGGAGGAAATGAAAAACTGTTTTTT.

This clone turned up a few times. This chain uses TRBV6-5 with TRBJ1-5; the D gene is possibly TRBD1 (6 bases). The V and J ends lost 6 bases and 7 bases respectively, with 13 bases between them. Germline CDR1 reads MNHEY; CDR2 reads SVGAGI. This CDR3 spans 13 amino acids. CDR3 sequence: CASSRSGDQPQHF. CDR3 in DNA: TGTGCCAGCAGCCGCTCAGGGGACCAGCCCCAGCATTTT.

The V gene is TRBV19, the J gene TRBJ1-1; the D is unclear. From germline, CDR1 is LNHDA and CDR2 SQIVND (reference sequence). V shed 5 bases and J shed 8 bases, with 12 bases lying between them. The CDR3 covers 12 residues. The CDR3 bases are TGTGCCAGTAGTCTACAAGGACTAGAAGCTTTCTTT. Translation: CASSLQGLEAFF.

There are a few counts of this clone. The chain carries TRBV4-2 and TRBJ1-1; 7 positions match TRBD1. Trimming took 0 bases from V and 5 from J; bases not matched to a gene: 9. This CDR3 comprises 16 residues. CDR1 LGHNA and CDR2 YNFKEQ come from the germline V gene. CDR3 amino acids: CASSQEGRGRGTEAFF. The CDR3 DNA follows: TGTGCCAGCAGCCAAGAAGGTAGGGGGCGAGGAACTGAAGCTTTCTTT.

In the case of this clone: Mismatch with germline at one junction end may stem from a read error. CDR3 region: CASILDRVGGYTF. The DNA of the CDR3 is TGTGCCAGCATCTTGGACAGGGTCGGTGGCTACACCTTC. The J gene is TRBJ1-2, the V gene TRBV5-4; 8 bases align to TRBD1. This CDR3 comprises 13 residues. Germline loops: CDR1 SGHNT, CDR2 YYREEE (reference sequence).

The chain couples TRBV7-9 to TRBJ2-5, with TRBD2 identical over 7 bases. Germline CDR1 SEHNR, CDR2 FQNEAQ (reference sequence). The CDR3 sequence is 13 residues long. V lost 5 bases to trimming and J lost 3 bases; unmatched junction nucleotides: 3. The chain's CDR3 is CASSASGKETQYF. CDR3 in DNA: TGTGCCAGCAGCGCAAGCGGGAAAGAGACCCAGTACTTC.

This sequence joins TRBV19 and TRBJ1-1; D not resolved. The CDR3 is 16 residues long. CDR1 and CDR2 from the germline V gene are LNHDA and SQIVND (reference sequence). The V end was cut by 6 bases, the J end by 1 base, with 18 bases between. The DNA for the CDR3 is TGTGCCAGTAGACAGATCGCGGGGATTGAGAACACTGAAGCTTTCTTT. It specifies CASRQIAGIENTEAFF.

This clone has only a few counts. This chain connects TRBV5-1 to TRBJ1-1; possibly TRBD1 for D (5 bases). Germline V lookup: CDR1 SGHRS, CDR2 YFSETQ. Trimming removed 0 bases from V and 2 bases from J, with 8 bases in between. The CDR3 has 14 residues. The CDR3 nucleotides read TGCGCCAGCAGCTTGGATAGGGGTAACACTGAAGCTTTCTTT. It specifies CASSLDRGNTEAFF.

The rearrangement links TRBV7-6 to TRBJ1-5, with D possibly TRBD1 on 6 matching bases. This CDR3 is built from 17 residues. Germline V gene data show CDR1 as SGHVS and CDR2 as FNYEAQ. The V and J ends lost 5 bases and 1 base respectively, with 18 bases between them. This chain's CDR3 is CASSRGTGLKSNQPQHF. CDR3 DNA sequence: TGTGCCAGCAGCCGGGGAACAGGGTTGAAAAGCAATCAGCCCCAGCATTTT.